This T cell receptor (beta chain) comes out of a study of CD8+CD57+ T cells in acquired aplastic anemia. Background on the study: Around 3.2 ug was the average amount of DNA from sorted CD4+ and CD8+ cells.

This CDR3 is 13 amino acids long. Trimming took 7 bases from V and 1 from J; bases not matched to a gene: 4. Germline V CDR1 and CDR2: SQVTM, ANQGSEA. Investigators profiled TCR beta VDJ and CDR3 from genomic DNA template. One entry per CDR3 protein results from TCRdb running MiXCR on the reads. The sample has approximately 220,000 distinct CDR3 sequences, around 46% seen once; the top ten hold 7.8%. Previously, flow cytometry had revealed CD8+CD57+ cell expansion in the patients chosen for sequencing. Patients had undergone no therapy by the time their blood was sampled. This clonotype was found many times.

The source is a human donor with aplastic anemia. Sequencing was carried out using sorted CD4+, CD8+, or CD8+CD57+ T cells (not recorded which) from PBMCs. The chain combines TRBV29-1 with TRBJ2-7; 10 nucleotides line up with TRBD2. As DNA, the CDR3 is TGCAGCGGAGGACTAGCGGATTCCTACGAGCAGTACTTC. Its protein is CSGGLADSYEQYF.